The 10 T cell receptor beta chains below all came from one sample that was sequenced in a study of CD8+ T cells in alopecia areata. Reverse transcription of extracted RNA yielded cDNA, which provided the sequencing template. Assay used: immunoSEQ multiplex PCR; TCRdb lists only in-frame clones, some missing. Of 110,000 or so clones in the sample, 50% to 60% were seen once. The sample taken for sequencing was NKG2D-low CD8+ T cells sorted from blood. The receptors come from a human donor with alopecia areata.

V is TRBV5-1 and J is TRBJ1-1; weak D call: TRBD1 (5 bases). The CDR3 loop spans 15 amino acids. V lost 0 bases and J lost 1, with 10 bases in between. Germline V gene data show CDR1 as SGHRS and CDR2 as YFSETQ. Here the CDR3 DNA reads TGCGCCAGCAGCTTGGTCCGGGGCACGAACACTGAAGCTTTCTTT. Encoded protein: CASSLVRGTNTEAFF.

The chain links TRBV5-1 to TRBJ2-5; D is undetermined. This CDR3 comprises 16 residues. Germline V CDR1 and CDR2: SGHRS, YFSETQ. The V end was cut by 5 bases, the J end by 2 bases, with 19 bases between. The CDR3 DNA reads TGCGCCAGCAGTCTTACTTTTATGACCGGACAAGAGACCCAGTACTTC. This gives the protein CASSLTFMTGQETQYF.

The chain has TRBV18 and TRBJ2-7; 9 nucleotides agree with TRBD1. The V segment lost 0 bases and the J segment 3 bases; nucleotides outside the gene matches: 3. The CDR3 covers 15 residues. The germline V gene has CDR1 KGHSH and CDR2 LQKENI. In nucleotides, the CDR3 is TGTGCCAGCTCACCACCGGGACAGGGCAGCTACGAGCAGTACTTC. This gives the protein CASSPPGQGSYEQYF.

V and J are TRBV9 and TRBJ2-7; no clear D gene. This CDR3 is built from 13 residues. Germline loops: CDR1 SGDLS, CDR2 YYNGEE. With 0 bases removed from V and 3 bases from J, the gap between germline ends came to 7 bases. The CDR3 bases are TGTGCCAGCAGCGTAGAGCCCAACTACGAGCAGTACTTC. Its translation: CASSVEPNYEQYF.

The rearrangement joins TRBV27 to TRBJ2-3; D unresolved. This CDR3 is built from 13 residues. V lost 4 bases to trimming and J lost 3 bases, with 8 bases between them. Germline V gene data show CDR1 as MNHEY and CDR2 as SMNVEV (reference sequence). The CDR3 here is CASSSISTDTQYF. The CDR3 DNA reads as TGTGCCAGCAGTTCCATATCAACAGATACGCAGTATTTT.

V usage is TRBV7-9 and J usage is TRBJ2-3; D ambiguous. V lost 1 base and J lost 2, with 4 bases in between. The CDR3 runs to 13 residues. Germline loops: CDR1 SEHNR, CDR2 FQNEAQ (reference sequence). CDR3 region: CASSLGVTDTQYF. As DNA, the CDR3 is TGTGCCAGCAGCTTAGGGGTCACAGATACGCAGTATTTT.

The chain employs TRBV13 and TRBJ2-7, with 10 positions matching TRBD1. Germline CDR1 is PRHDT and CDR2 is FYEKMQ (reference sequence). J lost 3 bases, V lost 1 base, and 3 bases had no gene match. The length of the CDR3 is 15 residues. CDR3 nucleotide sequence: TGTGCCAGCAGCTTAGAGGGACAGGGGAACTACGAGCAGTACTTC. The encoded protein is CASSLEGQGNYEQYF.

The chain combines TRBV5-1 with TRBJ2-2, with D perhaps matching TRBD1 or TRBD2 (6 bases each). CDR1 and CDR2 (germline): SGHRS, YFSETQ. V lost 6 bases to trimming and J lost 1 base, with 13 bases between them. The CDR3 has 15 amino acids. CDR3 DNA sequence: TGCGCCAGCAACGGGGGCGCGGGGAACACCGGGGAGCTGTTTTTT. Residues: CASNGGAGNTGELFF.

The rearrangement joins TRBV7-6 to TRBJ1-5; 8 nucleotides match TRBD1. Trimming cost V 5 bases and J 3 bases; bases outside gene matches: 12. The CDR3 covers 17 residues. The V gene's germline CDR1 is SGHVS and CDR2 FNYEAQ. The chain's CDR3 is CASSLGSGTGFNQPQHF. In DNA, the CDR3 is TGTGCCAGCAGCCTCGGATCCGGGACAGGTTTCAATCAGCCCCAGCATTTT. Complete variable domain (other parts from reference TRBV7-6 and TRBJ1-5): GAGVSQSPRYKVTKRGQDVALRCDPISGHVSLYWYRQALGQGPEFLTYFNYEAQQDKSGLPNDRFSAERPEGSISTLTIQRTEQRDSAMYRCASSLGSGTGFNQPQHFGDGTRLSIL.

A word on this clone: The same CDR3 can be traced to other DNA sequences in this sample. The chain combines TRBV4-1 with TRBJ1-1, with no clear D. In germline, CDR1 is MGHRA, CDR2 YSYEKL. With 1 base removed from V and 2 bases from J, the gap between germline ends came to 5 bases. This CDR3 region has 13 residues. CDR3 in DNA: TGCGCCAGCAGCCAAGGGTCTAACACTGAAGCTTTCTTT. Encoded protein: CASSQGSNTEAFF.